This TCR beta chain was profiled in a study of Graves' ophthalmopathy and Graves' hyperthyroidism. Looked up from germline, CDR1 is SGDLS and CDR2 is YYNGEE. CDR3 length: 18 amino acids. Trimming removed 4 bases from V and 0 bases from J, with 17 bases in between. For repertoire sequencing, the TCR beta CDR3 regions were amplified from RNA transcripts. Second-round multiplex PCR came after first-round RT-PCR with HTBI primers. One entry per CDR3 protein, called by TCRdb with MiXCR from the multiplex PCR reads. The sample includes 650,000 to 900,000 distinct CDR3 sequences, 40% of them seen just once. The study's findings and limits: Detected in blood as well were most expanded thyroid clonotypes with frequency above 0.001.

The count of this clonotype is one. The antigen is not known. The sequenced sample consisted of peripheral blood. The J gene is TRBJ1-6, the V gene TRBV9; D perhaps matches TRBD1 (6 bases). This clonotype was obtained from an adult man with Graves' ophthalmopathy. This CDR3 reads CASSFDRRKSSYNSPLHF. DNA for the CDR3: TGTGCCAGCAGCTTCGACAGGCGGAAAAGCTCCTATAATTCACCCCTCCACTTT.